A single sample is the source of the 2 T cell receptor beta chains below, sequenced in a study of cytomegalovirus exposure and HLA in healthy donors. Primers for the PCR totalled 60 Vbeta and 13 Jbeta. Measured with immunoSEQ multiplex PCR; TCRdb has only the in-frame clones, and not every one. The sample contains around 120,000 clones, about 78% of which appear only once. Sequencing was carried out using PBMCs. All receptors derive from a human donor in good health.

The chain employs TRBV29-1 and TRBJ1-3; unclear D gene. The CDR3 contains 12 residues. V was shortened by 1 base and J by 4 bases, with 5 bases between the two germline ends. Per the germline V gene, CDR1 is SQVTM and CDR2 is ANQGSEA. CDR3 DNA: TGCAGCGTTGAAGGCGGCGGAAACACCATATATTTT. Its translation is CSVEGGGNTIYF.

This chain connects TRBV4-1 to TRBJ1-1, with 7 bases matching TRBD1. The CDR3 contains 14 residues. From germline, CDR1 is MGHRA and CDR2 YSYEKL. The ends lost 1 base at V and 3 bases at J; junction bases unmatched: 2. The CDR3 reads CASSQAQGYTEAFF. Written as DNA, the CDR3 is TGCGCCAGCAGCCAAGCACAGGGGTACACTGAAGCTTTCTTT.